This is a list of T cell receptor beta chains from one sample in a study of blood T cell repertoires in COVID-19. The table came from immunoSEQ multiplex PCR; TCRdb's copy has only in-frame clones and leaves some out. The data contain 200,000 to 300,000 clones, around 89% of them singletons. Input material: PBMCs or T cells enriched from blood (not recorded which). Every receptor here comes from a woman in her twenties or thirties who had recovered from COVID-19. Both conserved end residues are part of each CDR3. D genes are given only for firm matches. The size field is filled for only some rows; it gives once, few, many or a size class.

v_call: TRBV14; j_call: TRBJ1-1; clone_size: NA; d_call: NA; cdr3_nt: TGTGCCAGCAGCCTCAGGTACACTGAAGCTTTCTTT; cdr3_aa: CASSLRYTEAFF
v_call: TRBV4-2; j_call: TRBJ2-2; clone_size: NA; d_call: NA; cdr3_nt: TGTGCCAGCAGCCCACCGCCGGGGAACACCGGGGAGCTGTTTTTT; cdr3_aa: CASSPPPGNTGELFF
v_call: TRBV15; j_call: TRBJ1-2; clone_size: few; d_call: TRBD1; cdr3_nt: TGTGCCACCAGCGAAGGACAGGGGCTTGATTACGGCTACACCTTC; cdr3_aa: CATSEGQGLDYGYTF
v_call: TRBV21-1; j_call: TRBJ1-1; clone_size: NA; d_call: NA; cdr3_nt: TGTGCCAGCAGCAACTCCAGTGGGACAGGGCACCTGGGGACTGAAGCTTTCTTT; cdr3_aa: CASSNSSGTGHLGTEAFF
v_call: TRBV30; j_call: TRBJ2-7; clone_size: NA; d_call: TRBD1; cdr3_nt: TGTGCCTGGGGACAGGGGTACGAGCAGTACTTC; cdr3_aa: CAWGQGYEQYF
v_call: TRBV11-1; j_call: TRBJ1-2; clone_size: NA; d_call: NA; cdr3_nt: TGTGCCAGCAGCTTAACGGGGATAGGACTGGATGGCTACACCTTC; cdr3_aa: CASSLTGIGLDGYTF
v_call: TRBV19; j_call: TRBJ1-2; clone_size: NA; d_call: TRBD1; cdr3_nt: TGTGCCAGCAGAAAGACAGGGGGTTCGTATGGCTACACCTTC; cdr3_aa: CASRKTGGSYGYTF
v_call: TRBV28; j_call: TRBJ1-6; clone_size: once; d_call: NA; cdr3_nt: TGTGCCAGCAAATTCAAGAGGGTAAAGGATTCACCCCTCCACTTT; cdr3_aa: CASKFKRVKDSPLHF
v_call: TRBV6-2/TRBV6-3; j_call: TRBJ1-2; clone_size: NA; d_call: NA; cdr3_nt: TGTGCCAGCAGCTCCTGGGCGGGATACTATGGCTACACCTTC; cdr3_aa: CASSSWAGYYGYTF
v_call: TRBV28; j_call: TRBJ2-7; clone_size: once; d_call: NA; cdr3_nt: TGTGCCAGCAGTTTAACCCGTAGCCAAACCGAGCAGTACTTC; cdr3_aa: CASSLTRSQTEQYF
v_call: TRBV7-2; j_call: TRBJ2-7; clone_size: once; d_call: NA; cdr3_nt: TGTGCCAGCAGCTTAGATTTTCGCGGGGCCAACGACTACGAGCAGTACTTC; cdr3_aa: CASSLDFRGANDYEQYF
v_call: TRBV19; j_call: TRBJ2-7; clone_size: NA; d_call: TRBD2; cdr3_nt: TGTGCCAGTTCCGAGCTAGCGGTTACCTCCTACGAGCAGTACTTC; cdr3_aa: CASSELAVTSYEQYF
v_call: TRBV7-2; j_call: TRBJ2-1; clone_size: NA; d_call: TRBD1; cdr3_nt: TGTGCCAGCAGTTGGACAGGGGGCGGGGTGAATGAGCAGTTCTTC; cdr3_aa: CASSWTGGGVNEQFF
v_call: TRBV30; j_call: TRBJ2-2; clone_size: once; d_call: NA; cdr3_nt: TGTGCCTGGAGTCGCTCCCTAGGCGCAAACACCGGGGAGCTGTTTTTT; cdr3_aa: CAWSRSLGANTGELFF
v_call: TRBV5-4; j_call: TRBJ2-1; clone_size: few; d_call: TRBD2; cdr3_nt: TGTGCCAGCAGCCTAGCGGTTGCCCACAATGAGCAGTTCTTC; cdr3_aa: CASSLAVAHNEQFF
v_call: TRBV7-2; j_call: TRBJ2-2; clone_size: NA; d_call: TRBD2; cdr3_nt: TGTGCCAGCAGCAAGCTAGCGGGAGCTCGAACCGGGGAGCTGTTTTTT; cdr3_aa: CASSKLAGARTGELFF
v_call: TRBV7-2; j_call: TRBJ1-5; clone_size: NA; d_call: NA; cdr3_nt: TGTGCCAGCAGCTTATCTGGGGACTATAGCAATCAGCCCCAGCATTTT; cdr3_aa: CASSLSGDYSNQPQHF
v_call: TRBV6-5; j_call: TRBJ1-1; clone_size: NA; d_call: NA; cdr3_nt: TGTGCCAGCACCAACGGACATATGAATACTGAAGCTTTCTTT; cdr3_aa: CASTNGHMNTEAFF
v_call: TRBV11-2; j_call: TRBJ2-2; clone_size: NA; d_call: TRBD2; cdr3_nt: TGTGCCAGCAGCTCCGGCTATGGGGGACTAGCGGGAGGCGGGGAGCTGTTTTTT; cdr3_aa: CASSSGYGGLAGGGELFF